This TCR beta chain appears in the sequencing data of a study of cytotoxic CD8 clonotypes in ibrutinib-treated CLL. This CDR3 is built from 13 residues. Germline lookup yields CDR1 SGHTA and CDR2 FQGNSA. V shed 2 bases and J shed 9 bases, with 11 bases lying between them. The planned depth of sequencing spanned 1 in 200,000 to 1 in 1 million T cells. Libraries were prepared by immunoSEQ multiplex PCR; TCRdb keeps only in-frame clonotypes and omits some of them. The table includes 250,000 to 350,000 clones, around 76% detected once. J is TRBJ1-5 and V is TRBV7-2, with a weak D call TRBD1 (6 bases). The TCR was taken from a human donor with chronic lymphocytic leukemia. The sample was PBMCs, taken at disease progression, from a patient treated with ibrutinib. CDR3 DNA sequence: TGTGCCAGCAGCTTAAGGGGGGTCAGGCCCCAGCATTTT. Amino acids: CASSLRGVRPQHF. The full variable domain, with the rest looked up from reference TRBV7-2 and TRBJ1-5, is GAGVSQSPSNKVTEKGKDVELRCDPISGHTALYWYRQSLGQGLEFLIYFQGNSAPDKSGLPSDRFSAERTGGSVSTLTIQRTQQEDSAVYLCASSLRGVRPQHFGDGTRLSIL.